This TCR beta chain was identified during a study of blood T cell repertoires in COVID-19. Germline trimming cut 2 bases from V and 2 bases from J; bases unmatched to any gene: 3. CDR3 size: 15 residues. CDR1 is MNHEY, CDR2 SVGAGI, per germline. Methods used by the authors: Amplified reference gene primers provided the basis for estimating nucleated cell counts. Sequencing was performed with immunoSEQ multiplex PCR; in TCRdb, only in-frame clones are kept and a portion is missing. V and J calls and clone size follow that table, whereas D and trimming were derived from the DNA. The sample includes approximately 300,000 clones, approximately 90% of them seen just once.

This chain links TRBV6-5 with TRBJ2-1, with 7 bases matching TRBD2. Specimen: peripheral blood. The origin of this receptor is a woman in her thirties with COVID-19, enrolled during active disease. Written as DNA, the CDR3 is TGTGCCAGCAGTTACGGCGGGAGAACCTACAATGAGCAGTTCTTC. This translates into CASSYGGRTYNEQFF.